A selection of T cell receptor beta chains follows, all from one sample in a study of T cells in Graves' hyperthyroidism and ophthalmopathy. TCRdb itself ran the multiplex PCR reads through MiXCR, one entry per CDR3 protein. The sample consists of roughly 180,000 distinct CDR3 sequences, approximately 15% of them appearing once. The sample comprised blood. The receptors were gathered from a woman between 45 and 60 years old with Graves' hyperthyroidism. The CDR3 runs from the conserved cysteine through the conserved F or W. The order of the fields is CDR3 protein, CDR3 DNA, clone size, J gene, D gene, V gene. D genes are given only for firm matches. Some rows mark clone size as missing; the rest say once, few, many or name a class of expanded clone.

CSARDRQNNQPQHF TGCAGTGCTAGAGACCGACAGAACAATCAGCCCCAGCATTTT many TRBJ1-5 NA TRBV20-1
CASSQVGNNQPQHF TGCGCCAGCAGCCAAGTGGGTAACAATCAGCCCCAGCATTTT NA TRBJ1-5 NA TRBV4-1
CASNPGAMGTDTQYF TGTGCCAGCAATCCCGGGGCCATGGGCACAGATACGCAGTATTTT few TRBJ2-3 NA TRBV6-2/TRBV6-3
CASSGRIEAFF TGTGCCAGCAGCGGACGGATTGAAGCTTTCTTT NA TRBJ1-1 NA TRBV6-1
CAGSSLAGGPVIQYF TGTGCCGGCAGCTCCCTAGCGGGGGGGCCTGTCATTCAGTACTTC NA TRBJ2-4 TRBD2 TRBV13
CASGPGQGLDTQYF TGTGCCAGCGGCCCGGGACAGGGATTAGATACGCAGTATTTT many TRBJ2-3 TRBD1 TRBV12-3/TRBV12-4
CASSPRRETNEKLFF TGTGCCAGCTCACCACGACGGGAAACTAATGAAAAACTGTTTTTT NA TRBJ1-4 NA TRBV18
CASSPNRDRDTYGYTF TGTGCCAGCAGCCCGAACCGGGACAGGGATACCTATGGCTACACCTTC NA TRBJ1-2 TRBD1 TRBV11-2
CASSLEGGGPYEQYF TGCGCCAGCAGCTTGGAGGGCGGAGGACCCTACGAGCAGTACTTC many TRBJ2-7 NA TRBV5-1
CASRWESDTQYF TGTGCCAGCAGGTGGGAGTCAGATACGCAGTATTTT NA TRBJ2-3 NA TRBV5-5
CASSYSGPHSGNQPQHF TGTGCCAGCAGTTACTCGGGACCCCATTCGGGCAATCAGCCCCAGCATTTT many TRBJ1-5 NA TRBV6-5
CASGQTNTGELFF TGTGCCAGCGGGCAGACGAACACCGGGGAGCTGTTTTTT NA TRBJ2-2 NA TRBV7-3
CAIRAGIQETQYF TGTGCCATCAGGGCAGGGATACAAGAGACCCAGTACTTC many TRBJ2-5 NA TRBV10-3
CASSFSWDIGEAFF TGTGCCAGCAGTTTTTCATGGGACATTGGTGAAGCTTTCTTT few TRBJ1-1 NA TRBV28
CASSVTETPSTDTQYF TGTGCCAGCAGTGTCACAGAGACTCCTAGCACAGATACGCAGTATTTT NA TRBJ2-3 NA TRBV12-3/TRBV12-4
CASSLDVLFTEAFF TGTGCCAGCAGCTTGGACGTCTTATTCACTGAAGCTTTCTTT few TRBJ1-1 NA TRBV13
CSVEVQGSNTEAFF TGCAGCGTTGAGGTTCAGGGTTCGAACACTGAAGCTTTCTTT NA TRBJ1-1 NA TRBV29-1
CASSGNHRADTQYF TGTGCCAGCAGCGGAAACCATAGGGCAGATACGCAGTATTTT many TRBJ2-3 NA TRBV5-5
CASSTTGYNEQFF TGTGCCAGTAGTACAACAGGTTACAATGAGCAGTTCTTC few TRBJ2-1 NA TRBV19
CASSPTHQPQHF TGTGCCAGCAGTCCAACTCATCAGCCCCAGCATTTT many TRBJ1-5 NA TRBV28
CASSLDGTGLYSPLHF TGCGCCAGCAGCTTGGATGGGACAGGGTTATATTCACCCCTCCACTTT NA TRBJ1-6 TRBD1 TRBV5-1
CASSYGTGYDNEQFF TGTGCCAGCAGTTACGGGACAGGGTACGACAATGAGCAGTTCTTC NA TRBJ2-1 TRBD1 TRBV6-5
CASSFGNNGELFF TGTGCCAGCAGTTTCGGTAATAACGGGGAGCTGTTTTTT many TRBJ2-2 NA TRBV28
CASSPQLAGARTDTQYF TGTGCCAGCAGCCCCCAACTAGCGGGGGCCCGCACAGATACGCAGTATTTT many TRBJ2-3 TRBD2 TRBV7-2
CSARPWDALDTDTQYF TGCAGTGCTAGGCCCTGGGACGCCCTTGACACAGATACGCAGTATTTT once TRBJ2-3 NA TRBV20-1
CASTTSGYNSPLHF TGTGCCAGCACCACCTCTGGGTATAATTCACCCCTCCACTTT many TRBJ1-6 NA TRBV27
CASSVLSGGESNTGELFF TGTGCCAGCAGTGTCCTCAGCGGGGGGGAGTCGAACACCGGGGAGCTGTTTTTT many TRBJ2-2 TRBD2 TRBV6-1
CASSENSPDTQYF TGTGCCAGCAGCGAGAACTCGCCCGATACGCAGTATTTT NA TRBJ2-3 NA TRBV9
CASRAAGQGGEQYF TGTGCCAGCAGGGCGGCAGGACAGGGAGGCGAGCAGTACTTC many TRBJ2-7 TRBD1 TRBV6-1
CASNTLGGTRYEQYF TGTGCCAGCAACACCTTAGGGGGTACTCGCTACGAGCAGTACTTC many TRBJ2-7 NA TRBV7-9
CASTLGARGGYTF TGTGCCAGCACCTTAGGGGCCCGGGGTGGCTACACCTTC few TRBJ1-2 NA TRBV5-5
CASSIMLGDRYGYTF TGTGCCAGTAGTATAATGCTCGGGGATAGGTATGGCTACACCTTC few TRBJ1-2 NA TRBV19
CASSQTSVASYDQYF TGTGCCAGCAGCCAGACTAGCGTGGCTTCCTACGACCAGTACTTC once TRBJ2-7 TRBD2 TRBV6-2/TRBV6-3
CASSLAGRMETQYF TGTGCCAGCAGCTTAGCGGGGCGGATGGAGACCCAGTACTTC NA TRBJ2-5 NA TRBV7-2
CASSYPGQENQPQHF TGTGCCAGCAGTTACCCTGGACAGGAGAATCAGCCCCAGCATTTT NA TRBJ1-5 TRBD1 TRBV6-2/TRBV6-3
CASSYSKLVGGYTF TGTGCCAGCAGTTACTCGAAGTTGGTTGGCGGCTACACCTTC many TRBJ1-2 NA TRBV6-5
CASSYHAGNTEAFF TGTGCCAGCAGTTACCATGCAGGGAACACTGAAGCTTTCTTT NA TRBJ1-1 NA TRBV6-6
CASSVSTGWGNTIYF TGTGCCAGCAGTGTCTCGACAGGGTGGGGAAACACCATATATTTT many TRBJ1-3 TRBD1 TRBV28
CSASPPTGRISGANVLTF TGCAGTGCTAGTCCACCGACAGGTAGAATATCTGGGGCCAACGTCCTGACTTTC many TRBJ2-6 NA TRBV20-1
CASSVTTGASTDTQYF TGTGCCAGCAGCGTGACTACCGGGGCAAGCACAGATACGCAGTATTTT NA TRBJ2-3 NA TRBV9